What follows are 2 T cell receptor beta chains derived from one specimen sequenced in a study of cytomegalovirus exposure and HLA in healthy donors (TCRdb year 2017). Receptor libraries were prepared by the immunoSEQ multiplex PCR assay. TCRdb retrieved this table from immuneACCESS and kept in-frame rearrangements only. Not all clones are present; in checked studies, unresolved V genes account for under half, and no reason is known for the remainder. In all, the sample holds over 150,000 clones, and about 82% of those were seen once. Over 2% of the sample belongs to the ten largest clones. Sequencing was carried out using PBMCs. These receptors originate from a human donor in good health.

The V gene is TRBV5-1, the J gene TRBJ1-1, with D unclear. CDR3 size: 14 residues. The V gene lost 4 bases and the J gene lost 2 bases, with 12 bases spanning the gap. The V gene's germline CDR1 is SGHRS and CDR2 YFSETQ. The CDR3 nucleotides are TGCGCCAGCAGCCTACAAACAGATAACACTGAAGCTTTCTTT. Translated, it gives CASSLQTDNTEAFF.

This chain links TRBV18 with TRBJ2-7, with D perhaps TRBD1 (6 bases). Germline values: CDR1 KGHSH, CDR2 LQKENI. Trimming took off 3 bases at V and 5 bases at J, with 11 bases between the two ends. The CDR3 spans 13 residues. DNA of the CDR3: TGTGCCAGCTCACCGAACAGGGAAAACGAGCAGTACTTC. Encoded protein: CASSPNRENEQYF.